This T cell receptor beta chain is from a study of blood T cell repertoires in COVID-19. On the study more broadly: The cDNA or gDNA used as material had been derived from T cells, B-cell-depleted T cells, or PBMCs.

Methods used by the authors: It was from reference gene primer amplification that nucleated cell counts were estimated. Assay used: immunoSEQ multiplex PCR; TCRdb lists only in-frame clones, some missing. V, J and clone size reflect that table, while D and trimming were determined from the DNA. The sample records more than 300,000 clones, about 93% being singletons. CDR3 length: 14 amino acids. The V gene lost 3 bases and the J gene lost 4 bases, with 11 bases spanning the gap. The germline V gene encodes CDR1 KGHDR and CDR2 SFDVKD. Sequenced: peripheral blood. The chain is built from TRBV24-1 and TRBJ1-1; no clear D gene. The TCR originated in a woman aged 18-29 years who had recovered from COVID-19. The CDR3 coding sequence is TGTGCCACCAGTGATCCTCGGGGAGGCACTGAAGCTTTCTTT. The encoded protein is CATSDPRGGTEAFF.